This entry lists 7 T cell receptor beta chains sequenced from one sample in a study of blood T cell repertoires in COVID-19. Assay: immunoSEQ multiplex PCR; the TCRdb copy retains only in-frame clones and omits some. The sample holds 130,000 to 150,000 clones, about 90% seen once. The specimen was peripheral blood. The receptors stem from a human donor in a cohort sampled during active COVID-19.

The CDR3 spells CASSIGGLAGGIGEQFF. In DNA, the CDR3 is TGTGCCAGTAGTATAGGAGGACTAGCGGGAGGGATAGGGGAGCAGTTCTTC. The chain employs TRBV19 and TRBJ2-1; TRBD2 matches at 15 bases. V shed 1 base and J 10 bases; nucleotides not matched to a gene: 8. Germline CDR1 reads LNHDA; CDR2 reads SQIVND (reference sequence). This CDR3 is built from 17 residues.

The rearrangement links TRBV4-2 to TRBJ2-1; 10 nucleotides line up with TRBD2. CDR3 length: 20 residues. The trim removed 1 base at V and 1 base at J, leaving 13 bases unmatched. Germline V gene sequence: CDR1 LGHNA, CDR2 YNFKEQ. CDR3 DNA: TGTGCCAGCAGCCAAGTAGGTAGGAGCGGGGGGGCCAAATCCTACAATGAGCAGTTCTTC. Encoded protein: CASSQVGRSGGAKSYNEQFF.

The V and J genes are TRBV27 and TRBJ1-1, with 7 bases lining up with TRBD1. The V segment lost 2 bases and the J segment 2 bases; nucleotides outside the gene matches: 5. There are 15 residues in the CDR3. Germline CDR1 reads MNHEY; CDR2 reads SMNVEV (reference sequence). The CDR3 DNA is TGTGCCAGCAGTTTAGGTTGGGACAGCAACACTGAAGCTTTCTTT. Encoded protein: CASSLGWDSNTEAFF.

The J gene is TRBJ1-6, the V gene TRBV18; D gene uncertain. Germline V CDR1 and CDR2: KGHSH, LQKENI. Between the trimmed V and J ends, which lost 3 bases and 0 bases, there was a span of 9 bases. This CDR3 comprises 16 residues. This CDR3 reads CASSPYSSSYNSPLHF. CDR3 sequence (DNA): TGTGCCAGCTCACCCTACAGCAGCTCCTATAATTCACCCCTCCACTTT.

Details on this clone: Distinct nucleotide sequences in the sample also encode this CDR3. V and J are TRBV15 and TRBJ1-6; 9 bases are shared with TRBD1. This CDR3 contains 15 residues. V was clipped by 2 bases and J by 7 bases; unmatched bases: 3. Germline CDR1 is LNHNV and CDR2 is YYDKDF (reference sequence). The CDR3 loop is CATSRTGTGNSPLHF. Written as DNA, the CDR3 is TGTGCCACCAGCAGAACCGGGACAGGGAATTCACCCCTCCACTTT.

This rearrangement joins TRBV27 to TRBJ2-3; a weak D match, TRBD2 (6 bases). CDR1 MNHEY and CDR2 SMNVEV come from the germline V gene (reference sequence). The V and J ends lost 2 bases and 11 bases respectively, with 14 bases between them. The CDR3 is made up of 13 amino acids. The CDR3 sequence: CASSLRRGFEQYF. The CDR3 DNA sequence: TGTGCCAGCAGTTTAAGGCGGGGTTTCGAGCAGTATTTT.

The V and J genes are TRBV4-2 and TRBJ2-7, with 8 bases that match TRBD2. V lost 0 bases to trimming and J lost 0 bases; unmatched junction nucleotides: 4. The germline CDR1 and CDR2 sequences are LGHNA and YNFKEQ. This CDR3 comprises 16 residues. CDR3 sequence reads: CASSQDPSGGSYEQYF. In DNA, the CDR3 is TGTGCCAGCAGCCAAGATCCCAGCGGGGGCTCCTACGAGCAGTACTTC.